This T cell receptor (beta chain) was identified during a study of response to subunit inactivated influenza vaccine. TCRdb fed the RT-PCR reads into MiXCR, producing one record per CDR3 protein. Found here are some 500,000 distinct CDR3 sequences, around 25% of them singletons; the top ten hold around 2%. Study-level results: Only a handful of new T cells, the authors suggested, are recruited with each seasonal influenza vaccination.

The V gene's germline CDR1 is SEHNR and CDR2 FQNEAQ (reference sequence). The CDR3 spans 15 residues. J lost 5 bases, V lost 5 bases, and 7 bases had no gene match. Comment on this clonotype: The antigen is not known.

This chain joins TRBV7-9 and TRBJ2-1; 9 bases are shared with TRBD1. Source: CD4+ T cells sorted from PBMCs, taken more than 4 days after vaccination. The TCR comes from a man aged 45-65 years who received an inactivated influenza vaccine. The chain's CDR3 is CASSVTGGPDNEQFF. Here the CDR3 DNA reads TGTGCCAGCAGCGTGACAGGGGGGCCAGACAATGAGCAGTTCTTC.